This paragraph covers one T cell receptor beta chain sequence. V lost 3 bases to trimming and J lost 6 bases, with 13 bases between them. The CDR3 is made up of 14 amino acids. Germline CDR1 and CDR2: MNHNS and SASEGT. Sequencing was performed with immunoSEQ multiplex PCR; in TCRdb, only in-frame clones are kept and a portion is missing. The sample yields a few million clones, 90% to 96% seen once. This sample is drawn from a study of shared clonotypes between healthy human individuals. The clonotype comes from a man aged 18 to 30 in good health. V is TRBV6-1 and J is TRBJ2-3, with D unclear. Material for sequencing was naive CD4+ T cells sorted from blood. Noted subset: CD45RA+ positively selected. CDR3 sequence reads: CASSDQPAPDTQYF. CDR3 nucleotides: TGTGCCAGCAGTGACCAGCCTGCTCCGGATACGCAGTATTTT.